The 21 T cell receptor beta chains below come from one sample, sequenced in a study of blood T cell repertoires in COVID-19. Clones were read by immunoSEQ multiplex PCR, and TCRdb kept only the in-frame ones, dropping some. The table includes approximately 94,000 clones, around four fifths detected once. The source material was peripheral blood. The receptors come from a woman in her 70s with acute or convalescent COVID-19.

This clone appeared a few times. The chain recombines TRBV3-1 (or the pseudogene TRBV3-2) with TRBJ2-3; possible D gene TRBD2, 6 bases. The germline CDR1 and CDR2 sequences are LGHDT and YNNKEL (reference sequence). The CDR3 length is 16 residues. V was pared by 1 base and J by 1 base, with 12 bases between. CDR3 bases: TGTGCCAGCAGCCAAGCCGGGGGTAGCGGCACAGATACGCAGTATTTT. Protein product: CASSQAGGSGTDTQYF.

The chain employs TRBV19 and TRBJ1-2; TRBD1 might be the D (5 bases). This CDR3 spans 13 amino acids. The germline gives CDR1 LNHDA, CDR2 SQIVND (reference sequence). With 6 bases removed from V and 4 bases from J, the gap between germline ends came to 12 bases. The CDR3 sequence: CASSNAGIYGYTF. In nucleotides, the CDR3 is TGTGCCAGTAGCAATGCAGGGATCTATGGCTACACCTTC.

CDR3 protein: CASSAYGYGYTF. DNA of the CDR3: TGTGCCAGCAGCGCCTACGGCTATGGCTACACCTTC. V usage is TRBV9 and J usage is TRBJ1-2; no definite D call. The V and J ends lost 3 bases and 4 bases respectively, with 7 bases between them. Germline CDR1 and CDR2: SGDLS and YYNGEE. CDR3 length: 12 residues. The complete variable domain, with remaining parts taken from reference TRBV9 and TRBJ1-2, reads DSGVTQTPKHLITATGQRVTLRCSPRSGDLSVYWYQQSLDQGLQFLIQYYNGEERAKGNILERFSAQQFPDLHSELNLSSLELGDSALYFCASSAYGYGYTFGSGTRLTVV.

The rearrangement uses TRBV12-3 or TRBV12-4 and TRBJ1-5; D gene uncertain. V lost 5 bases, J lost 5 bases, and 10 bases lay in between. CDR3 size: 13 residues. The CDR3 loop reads CASSLQVDQPQHF. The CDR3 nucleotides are TGTGCCAGCAGTCTTCAGGTAGATCAGCCCCAGCATTTT.

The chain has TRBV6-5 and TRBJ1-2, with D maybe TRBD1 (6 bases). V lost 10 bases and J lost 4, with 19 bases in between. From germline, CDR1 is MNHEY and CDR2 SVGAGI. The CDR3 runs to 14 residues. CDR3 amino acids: CATSPGHKAYGYTF. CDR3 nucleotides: TGTGCCACCTCTCCGGGACATAAGGCCTATGGCTACACCTTC.

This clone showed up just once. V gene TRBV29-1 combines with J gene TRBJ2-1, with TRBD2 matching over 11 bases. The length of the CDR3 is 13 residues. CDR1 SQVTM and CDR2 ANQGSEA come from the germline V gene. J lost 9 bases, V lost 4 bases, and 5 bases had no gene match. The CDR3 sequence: CSVVLAGVGEQFF. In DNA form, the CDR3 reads TGCAGCGTTGTACTAGCGGGGGTGGGTGAGCAGTTCTTC.

In nucleotides, the CDR3 is TGCGCCAGCGGGGAGGGGGGCTCCTACAATGAGCAGTTCTTC. Amino acid sequence: CASGEGGSYNEQFF. This chain connects TRBV5-1 to TRBJ2-1, with D possibly matching TRBD2 (7 bases). V shed 7 bases and J shed 0 bases, with 11 bases lying between them. In germline, CDR1 is SGHRS, CDR2 YFSETQ. This CDR3 has 14 amino acids.

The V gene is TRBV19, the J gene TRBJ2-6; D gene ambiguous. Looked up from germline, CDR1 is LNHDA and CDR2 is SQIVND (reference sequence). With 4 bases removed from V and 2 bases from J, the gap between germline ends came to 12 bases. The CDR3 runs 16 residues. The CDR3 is CASSTPQVTGANVLTF. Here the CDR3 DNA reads TGTGCCAGTAGTACACCTCAGGTGACTGGGGCCAACGTCCTGACTTTC.

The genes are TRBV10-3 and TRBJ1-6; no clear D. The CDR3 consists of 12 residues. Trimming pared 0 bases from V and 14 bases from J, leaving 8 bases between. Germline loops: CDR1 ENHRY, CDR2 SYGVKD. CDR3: CAISESDRALHF. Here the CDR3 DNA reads TGTGCCATCAGTGAGTCCGACCGGGCCCTCCACTTT.

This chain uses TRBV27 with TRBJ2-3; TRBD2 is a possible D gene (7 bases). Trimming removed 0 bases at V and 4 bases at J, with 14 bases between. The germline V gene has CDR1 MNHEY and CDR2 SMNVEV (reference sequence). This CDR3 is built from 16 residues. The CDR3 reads CASSLSSRGASDTQYF. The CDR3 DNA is TGTGCCAGCAGTTTATCTAGTCGGGGGGCGTCAGATACGCAGTATTTT.

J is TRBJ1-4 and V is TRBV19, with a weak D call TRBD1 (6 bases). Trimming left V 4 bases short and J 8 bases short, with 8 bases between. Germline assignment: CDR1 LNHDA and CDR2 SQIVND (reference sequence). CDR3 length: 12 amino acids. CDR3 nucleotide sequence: TGTGCCAGTAGTAGGACAGAAGAAAAACTGTTTTTT. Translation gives CASSRTEEKLFF.

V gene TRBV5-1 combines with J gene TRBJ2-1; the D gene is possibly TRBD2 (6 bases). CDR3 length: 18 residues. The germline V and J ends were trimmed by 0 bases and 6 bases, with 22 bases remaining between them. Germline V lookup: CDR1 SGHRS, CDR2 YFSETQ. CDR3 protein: CASSLVSPGEPLFNEQFF. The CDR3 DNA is TGCGCCAGCAGCTTGGTCTCTCCGGGGGAGCCGTTGTTCAATGAGCAGTTCTTC.

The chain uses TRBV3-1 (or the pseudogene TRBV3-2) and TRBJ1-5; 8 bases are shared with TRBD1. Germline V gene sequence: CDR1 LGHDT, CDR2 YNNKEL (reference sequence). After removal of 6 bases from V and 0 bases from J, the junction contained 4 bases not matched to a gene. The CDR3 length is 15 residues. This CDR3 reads CASSFDRGSNQPQHF. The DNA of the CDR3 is TGTGCCAGCAGTTTTGACAGGGGTAGCAATCAGCCCCAGCATTTT.

This CDR3 is CASSPTATGIHSPLHF. The DNA for the CDR3 is TGTGCCAGCAGCCCCACAGCCACCGGTATCCATTCACCCCTCCACTTT. This chain joins TRBV11-2 and TRBJ1-6; D uncertain. With 5 bases removed from V and 8 bases from J, the gap between germline ends came to 19 bases. Germline lookup yields CDR1 SGHAT and CDR2 FQNNGV. The length of the CDR3 is 16 residues.

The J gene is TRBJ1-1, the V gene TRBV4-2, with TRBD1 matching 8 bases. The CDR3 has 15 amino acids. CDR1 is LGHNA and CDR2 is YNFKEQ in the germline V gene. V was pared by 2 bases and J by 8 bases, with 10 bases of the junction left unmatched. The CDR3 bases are TGTGCCAGCAGCCAAACAGGGGGAAGCGATAGGGAAGCTTTCTTT. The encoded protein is CASSQTGGSDREAFF.

CDR3 bases: TGTGCCTGGAGAGGGGATAACAATCAGCCCCAGCATTTT. Translated, it gives CAWRGDNNQPQHF. The V and J genes are TRBV30 and TRBJ1-5; D possibly corresponds to TRBD1 (5 bases). Trimming left V 3 bases short and J 3 bases short, with 9 bases between. The CDR3 is 13 amino acids. Germline CDR1 reads GTSNPN; CDR2 reads SVGIG (reference sequence). The full variable domain, its missing parts supplied by reference TRBV30 and TRBJ1-5, is SQTIHQWPATLVQPVGSPLSLECTVEGTSNPNLYWYRQAAGRGLQLLFYSVGIGQISSEVPQNLSASRPQDRQFILSSKKLLLSDSGFYLCAWRGDNNQPQHFGDGTRLSIL.

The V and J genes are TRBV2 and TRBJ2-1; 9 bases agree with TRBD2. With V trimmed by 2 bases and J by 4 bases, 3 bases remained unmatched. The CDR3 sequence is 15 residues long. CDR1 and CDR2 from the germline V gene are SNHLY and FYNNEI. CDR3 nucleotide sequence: TGTGCCAGCAGTGAAACAGCGGGGGGTTACAATGAGCAGTTCTTC. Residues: CASSETAGGYNEQFF.

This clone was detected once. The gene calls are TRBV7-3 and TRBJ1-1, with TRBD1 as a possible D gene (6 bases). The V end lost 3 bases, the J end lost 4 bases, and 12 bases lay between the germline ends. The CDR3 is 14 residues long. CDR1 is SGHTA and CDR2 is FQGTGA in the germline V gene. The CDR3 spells CASSFGQPGTEAFF. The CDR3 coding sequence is TGTGCCAGCAGCTTTGGACAGCCAGGCACTGAAGCTTTCTTT.

The CDR3 bases are TGTGCCAGCAGCCAAGGGTACAGGCCTAACACTGAAGCTTTCTTT. Translating gives CASSQGYRPNTEAFF. V is TRBV3-1 (or the pseudogene TRBV3-2) and J is TRBJ1-1; tentatively, D is TRBD1 (5 bases). The V and J ends lost 1 base and 2 bases respectively, with 11 bases between them. Germline values: CDR1 LGHDT, CDR2 YNNKEL (reference sequence). The CDR3 runs 15 residues.

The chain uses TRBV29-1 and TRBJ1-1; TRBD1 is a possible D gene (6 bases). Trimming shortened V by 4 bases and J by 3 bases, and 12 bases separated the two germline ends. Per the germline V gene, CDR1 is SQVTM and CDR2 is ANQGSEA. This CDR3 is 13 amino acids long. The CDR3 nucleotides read TGCAGCGTTGCCTTCAACAGGGACACTGAAGCTTTCTTT. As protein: CSVAFNRDTEAFF.

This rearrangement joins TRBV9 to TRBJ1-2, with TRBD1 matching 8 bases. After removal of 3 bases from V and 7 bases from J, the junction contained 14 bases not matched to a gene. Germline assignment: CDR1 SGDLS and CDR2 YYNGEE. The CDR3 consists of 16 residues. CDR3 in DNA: TGTGCCAGCAGCGCCGGAACTATGGACAGGGCTCGTGGCTACACCTTC. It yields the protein CASSAGTMDRARGYTF.